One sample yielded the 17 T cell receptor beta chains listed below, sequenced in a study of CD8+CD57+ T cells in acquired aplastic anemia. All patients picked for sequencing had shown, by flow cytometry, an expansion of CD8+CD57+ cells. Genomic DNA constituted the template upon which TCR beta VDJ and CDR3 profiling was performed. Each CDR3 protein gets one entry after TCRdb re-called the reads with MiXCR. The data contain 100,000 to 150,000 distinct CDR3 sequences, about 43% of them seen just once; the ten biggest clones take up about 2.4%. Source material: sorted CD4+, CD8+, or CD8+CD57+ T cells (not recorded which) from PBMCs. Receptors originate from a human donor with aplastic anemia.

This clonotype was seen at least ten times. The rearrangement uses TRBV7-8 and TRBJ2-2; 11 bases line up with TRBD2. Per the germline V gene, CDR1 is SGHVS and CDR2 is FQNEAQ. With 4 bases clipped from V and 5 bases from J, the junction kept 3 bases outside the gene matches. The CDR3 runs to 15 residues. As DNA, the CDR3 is TGTGCCAGCAGCTCAGCTAGCGGGGGGACCGGGGAGCTGTTTTTT. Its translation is CASSSASGGTGELFF.

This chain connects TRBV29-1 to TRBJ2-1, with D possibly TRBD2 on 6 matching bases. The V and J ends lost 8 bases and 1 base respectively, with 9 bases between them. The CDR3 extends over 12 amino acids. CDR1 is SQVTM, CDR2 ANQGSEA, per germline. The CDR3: CSLAGSYNEQFF. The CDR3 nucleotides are TGCAGCTTGGCGGGGTCCTACAATGAGCAGTTCTTC.

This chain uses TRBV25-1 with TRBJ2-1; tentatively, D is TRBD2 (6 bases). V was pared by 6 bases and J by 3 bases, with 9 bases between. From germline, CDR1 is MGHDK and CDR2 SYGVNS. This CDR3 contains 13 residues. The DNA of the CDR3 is TGTGCCAGCAGCGGGACTTACTACAATGAGCAGTTCTTC. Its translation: CASSGTYYNEQFF.

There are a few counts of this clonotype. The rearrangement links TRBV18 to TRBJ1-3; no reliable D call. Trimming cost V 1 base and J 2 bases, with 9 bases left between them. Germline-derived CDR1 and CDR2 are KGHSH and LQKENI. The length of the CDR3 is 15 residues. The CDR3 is CASSPRGPTGNTIYF. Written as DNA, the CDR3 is TGTGCCAGCTCACCACGCGGTCCTACTGGAAACACCATATATTTT.

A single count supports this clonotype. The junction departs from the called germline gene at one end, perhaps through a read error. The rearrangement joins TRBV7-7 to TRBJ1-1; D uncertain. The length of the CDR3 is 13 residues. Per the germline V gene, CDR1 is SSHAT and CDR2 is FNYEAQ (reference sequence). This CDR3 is CAGSLKGNTEAFF. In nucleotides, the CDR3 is TGTGCCGGCAGCTTAAAGGGCAACACTGAAGCTTTCTTC. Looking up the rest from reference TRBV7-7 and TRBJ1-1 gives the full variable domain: GAGVSQSPRYKVTKRGQDVTLRCDPISSHATLYWYQQALGQGPEFLTYFNYEAQPDKSGLPSDRFSAERPEGSISTLTIQRTEQRDSAMYRCAGSLKGNTEAFFGQGTRLTVV.

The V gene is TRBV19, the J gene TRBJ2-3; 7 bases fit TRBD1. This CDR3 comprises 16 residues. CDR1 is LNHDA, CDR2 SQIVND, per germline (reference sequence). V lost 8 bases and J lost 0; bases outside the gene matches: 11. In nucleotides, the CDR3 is TGTGCCAGTGGCCCTGGGGACAGAGCTAGCACAGATACGCAGTATTTT. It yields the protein CASGPGDRASTDTQYF.

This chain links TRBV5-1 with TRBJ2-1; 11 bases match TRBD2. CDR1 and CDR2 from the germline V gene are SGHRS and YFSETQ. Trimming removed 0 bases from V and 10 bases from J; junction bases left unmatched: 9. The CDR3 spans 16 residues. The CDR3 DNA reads TGCGCCAGCAGCTTGGCCGGGGCTAGCGGGGGGCTGGAGCAGTTCTTC. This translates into CASSLAGASGGLEQFF.

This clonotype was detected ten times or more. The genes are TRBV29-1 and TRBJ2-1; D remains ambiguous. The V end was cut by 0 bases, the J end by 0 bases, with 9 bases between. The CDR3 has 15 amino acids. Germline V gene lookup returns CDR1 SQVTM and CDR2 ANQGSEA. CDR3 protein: CSVEERSSSYNEQFF. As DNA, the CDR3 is TGCAGCGTTGAAGAGCGATCAAGCTCCTACAATGAGCAGTTCTTC.

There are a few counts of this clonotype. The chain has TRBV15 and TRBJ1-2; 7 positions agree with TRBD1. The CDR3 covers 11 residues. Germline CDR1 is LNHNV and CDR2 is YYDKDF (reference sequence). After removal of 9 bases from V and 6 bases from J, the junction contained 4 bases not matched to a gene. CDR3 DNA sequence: TGTGCCACGTATGGGACAGATGGCTACACCTTC. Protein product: CATYGTDGYTF.

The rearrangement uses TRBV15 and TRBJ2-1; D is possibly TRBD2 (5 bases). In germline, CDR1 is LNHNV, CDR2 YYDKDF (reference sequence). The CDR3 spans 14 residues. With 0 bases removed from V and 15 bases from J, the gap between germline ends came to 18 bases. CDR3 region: CATSRDVVDSYGFF. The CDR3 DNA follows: TGTGCCACCAGCAGAGATGTAGTGGACTCCTACGGGTTCTTC. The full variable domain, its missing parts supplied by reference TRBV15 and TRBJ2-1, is DAMVIQNPRYQVTQFGKPVTLSCSQTLNHNVMYWYQQKSSQAPKLLFHYYDKDFNNEADTPDNFQSRRPNTSFCFLDIRSPGLGDTAMYLCATSRDVVDSYGFFGPGTRLTVL.

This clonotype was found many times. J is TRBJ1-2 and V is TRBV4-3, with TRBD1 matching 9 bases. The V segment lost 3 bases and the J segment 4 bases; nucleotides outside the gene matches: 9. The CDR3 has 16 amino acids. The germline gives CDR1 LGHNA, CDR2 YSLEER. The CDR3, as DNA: TGCGCCAGCAGCCAGGATGGACAGGGGTTTTTCTATGGCTACACCTTC. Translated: CASSQDGQGFFYGYTF.

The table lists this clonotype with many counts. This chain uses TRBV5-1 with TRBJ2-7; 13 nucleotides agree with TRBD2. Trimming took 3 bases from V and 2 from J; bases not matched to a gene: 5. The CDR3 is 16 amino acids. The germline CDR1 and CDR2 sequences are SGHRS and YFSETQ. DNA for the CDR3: TGCGCCAGCAGCTGGGGGGGACTAGCGGGGACCTACGAGCAGTACTTC. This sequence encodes CASSWGGLAGTYEQYF.

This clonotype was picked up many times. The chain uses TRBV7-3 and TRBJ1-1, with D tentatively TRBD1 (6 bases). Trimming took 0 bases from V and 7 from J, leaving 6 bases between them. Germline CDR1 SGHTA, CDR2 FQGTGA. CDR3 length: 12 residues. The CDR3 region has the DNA TGTGCCAGCAGCTTAACCAGGGGTGAAGCTTTCTTT. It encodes CASSLTRGEAFF.

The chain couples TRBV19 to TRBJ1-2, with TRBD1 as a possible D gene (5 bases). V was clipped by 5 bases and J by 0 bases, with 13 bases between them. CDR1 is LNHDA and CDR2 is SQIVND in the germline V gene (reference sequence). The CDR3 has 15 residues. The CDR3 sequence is CASSPRGPTNYGYTF. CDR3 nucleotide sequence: TGTGCCAGTAGTCCTCGGGGACCGACTAACTATGGCTACACCTTC.

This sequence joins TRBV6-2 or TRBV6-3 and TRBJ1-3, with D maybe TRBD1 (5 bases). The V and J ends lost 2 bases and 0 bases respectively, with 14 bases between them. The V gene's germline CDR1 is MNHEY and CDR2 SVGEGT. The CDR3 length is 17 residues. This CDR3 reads CASSYTGTLRSGNTIYF. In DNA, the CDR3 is TGTGCCAGCAGTTACACTGGGACTCTTCGCTCTGGAAACACCATATATTTT.

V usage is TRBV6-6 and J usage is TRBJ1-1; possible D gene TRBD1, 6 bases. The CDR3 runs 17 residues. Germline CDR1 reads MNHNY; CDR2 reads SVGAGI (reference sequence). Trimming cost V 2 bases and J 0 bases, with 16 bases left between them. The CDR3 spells CASSYGQGRYLNTEAFF. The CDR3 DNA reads TGTGCCAGCAGTTACGGGCAGGGGCGATATTTGAACACTGAAGCTTTCTTT.

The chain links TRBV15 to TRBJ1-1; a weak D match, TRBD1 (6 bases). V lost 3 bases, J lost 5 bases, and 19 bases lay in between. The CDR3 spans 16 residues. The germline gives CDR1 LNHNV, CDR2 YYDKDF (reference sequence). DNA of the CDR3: TGTGCCACCAGCAGCAGTAGGGGTCCAAGGGGGACTGAAGCTTTCTTT. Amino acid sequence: CATSSSRGPRGTEAFF.